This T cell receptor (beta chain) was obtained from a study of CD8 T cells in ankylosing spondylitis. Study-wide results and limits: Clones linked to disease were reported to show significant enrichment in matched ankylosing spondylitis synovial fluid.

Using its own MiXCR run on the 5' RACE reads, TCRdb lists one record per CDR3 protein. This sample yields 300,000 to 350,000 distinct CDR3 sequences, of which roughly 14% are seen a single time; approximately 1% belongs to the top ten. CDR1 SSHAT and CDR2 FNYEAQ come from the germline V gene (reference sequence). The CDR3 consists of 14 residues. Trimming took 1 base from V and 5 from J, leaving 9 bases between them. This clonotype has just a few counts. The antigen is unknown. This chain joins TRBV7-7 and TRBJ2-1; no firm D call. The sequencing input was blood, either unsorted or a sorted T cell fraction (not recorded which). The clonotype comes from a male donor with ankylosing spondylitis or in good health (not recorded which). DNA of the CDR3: TGTGCCAGCAGCTTAGACGTGGGGAACAATGAGCAGTTCTTC. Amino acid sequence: CASSLDVGNNEQFF.